A single sample gave rise to the 19 T cell receptor beta chains below, sequenced in a study of T cells in Graves' hyperthyroidism and ophthalmopathy. Amplification of TCR beta CDR3 regions used RNA as the template. An initial round of RT-PCR targeting the TCR CDR3 relied on the HTBI primer set. TCRdb re-called the multiplex PCR reads with MiXCR, one entry per CDR3 protein. Of about 480,000 distinct CDR3 sequences in the sample, roughly 23% are singletons; the top ten hold 49%. The sample taken for sequencing was blood. The receptors come from a woman in her 70s with Graves' ophthalmopathy.

The rearrangement links TRBV12-3 or TRBV12-4 to TRBJ2-1; D tentatively reads TRBD1 or TRBD2 (5 bases each). The CDR3 runs 16 residues. Deletions cut 6 bases from V and 7 bases from J, with 22 bases between. CDR3 bases: TGTGCCAGCAGCTATGGGGGAAGGGGACCTGAAAATGAGCAGTTCTTC. Residues: CASSYGGRGPENEQFF.

The chain uses TRBV20-1 and TRBJ2-3; 8 bases are shared with TRBD2. Looked up from germline, CDR1 is DFQATT and CDR2 is SNEGSKA (reference sequence). The ends lost 0 bases at V and 3 bases at J; junction bases unmatched: 14. This CDR3 contains 18 residues. CDR3 DNA sequence: TGCAGTGCTAGAGATCGATGGAGCGGGAGTTTGAGAACAGATACGCAGTATTTT. Protein sequence: CSARDRWSGSLRTDTQYF.

The chain couples TRBV4-1 to TRBJ2-1; 11 bases fit TRBD2. Trimming at V came to 0 bases and at J to 4 bases, leaving 8 bases not matched to a gene. The germline V gene encodes CDR1 MGHRA and CDR2 YSYEKL. The CDR3 runs 18 residues. The CDR3 spells CASSQDATGTSGYNEQFF. CDR3 coding DNA: TGCGCCAGCAGCCAAGACGCCACCGGGACTAGCGGTTACAATGAGCAGTTCTTC.

This clonotype was counted at least ten times. The chain uses TRBV30 and TRBJ2-1; TRBD2 is a possible D gene (6 bases). The CDR3 consists of 13 residues. V lost 5 bases and J lost 8, with 16 bases in between. Looked up from germline, CDR1 is GTSNPN and CDR2 is SVGIG (reference sequence). CDR3 amino acids: CAWSKPGLDEQFF. CDR3 nucleotide sequence: TGTGCCTGGTCCAAACCGGGACTTGATGAGCAGTTCTTC.

V usage is TRBV20-1 and J usage is TRBJ1-2; D is undetermined. Trimming removed 1 base at V and 5 bases at J, with 17 bases between. Germline V CDR1 and CDR2: DFQATT, SNEGSKA (reference sequence). The CDR3 totals 15 residues. The CDR3 is CSARGLDPGGYGYTF. In DNA, the CDR3 is TGCAGTGCTAGAGGCCTCGACCCGGGCGGTTATGGCTACACCTTC.

This clonotype was seen many times. The CDR3 sequence: CASSVGTQRGYNEQFF. CDR3 nucleotide sequence: TGCGCCAGCAGCGTCGGGACGCAACGGGGGTACAATGAGCAGTTCTTC. The chain joins TRBV5-1 to TRBJ2-1; D is perhaps TRBD2 (6 bases). This CDR3 is built from 16 residues. Germline V gene sequence: CDR1 SGHRS, CDR2 YFSETQ. Trimming left V 4 bases short and J 4 bases short, with 18 bases between.

This clonotype was seen a handful of times. The rearrangement links TRBV9 to TRBJ2-2; possibly TRBD1 or TRBD2 for D (6 bases each). Germline lookup yields CDR1 SGDLS and CDR2 YYNGEE. V gave up 0 bases and J gave up 1 base, with 13 bases separating them. The CDR3 is 17 residues long. CDR3 in amino acids: CASSVVRGRVNTGELFF. The CDR3 DNA reads as TGTGCCAGCAGCGTAGTCCGGGGGCGGGTGAACACCGGGGAGCTGTTTTTT.

The table lists this clonotype with a few counts. This chain uses TRBV7-8 with TRBJ2-7; TRBD2 matches at 7 bases. Germline values: CDR1 SGHVS, CDR2 FQNEAQ. This CDR3 has 13 residues. Trimming removed 1 base from V and 3 bases from J; junction bases left unmatched: 0. The CDR3 protein is CASSLGDYYEQYF. DNA for the CDR3: TGTGCCAGCAGCTTAGGGGACTACTACGAGCAGTACTTC.

In its sample, this clonotype was seen a few times. The chain has TRBV28 and TRBJ2-1, with D tentatively TRBD2 (5 bases). The CDR3 runs to 14 residues. Trimming pared 6 bases from V and 3 bases from J, leaving 12 bases between. Germline V lookup: CDR1 MDHEN, CDR2 SYDVKM. For the CDR3, the DNA is TGTGCCAGCAGGTCCCTGGACTTCTACAATGAGCAGTTCTTC. Translation gives CASRSLDFYNEQFF.

The V and J genes are TRBV24-1 and TRBJ2-1; D possibly corresponds to TRBD1 (6 bases). The CDR3 consists of 15 residues. Germline CDR1 is KGHDR and CDR2 is SFDVKD. Trimming pared 3 bases from V and 0 bases from J, leaving 8 bases between. The CDR3 region has the DNA TGTGCCACCAGTGATGCAGGGGTCTCCTACAATGAGCAGTTCTTC. Encoded protein: CATSDAGVSYNEQFF.

The chain uses TRBV6-1 and TRBJ1-5, with 10 positions matching TRBD1. The CDR3 loop spans 17 amino acids. Trimming cost V 6 bases and J 6 bases; bases outside gene matches: 14. Per germline, CDR1 MNHNS and CDR2 SASEGT. This chain's CDR3 is CASSLDRGKVGGQPQHF. DNA of the CDR3: TGTGCCAGCAGCCTGGACAGGGGGAAGGTTGGCGGTCAGCCCCAGCATTTT.

The sample holds a few counts of this clonotype. This chain uses TRBV30 with TRBJ1-1; no clear D. The V end was cut by 5 bases, the J end by 4 bases, with 11 bases between. Germline V gene sequence: CDR1 GTSNPN, CDR2 SVGIG (reference sequence). The CDR3 extends over 12 amino acids. The CDR3 bases are TGTGCCTGGGCGGACTTTGGCACTGAAGCTTTCTTT. Its protein product is CAWADFGTEAFF.

This clonotype turned up a few times. The chain carries TRBV20-1 and TRBJ1-1; D possibly corresponds to TRBD1 (6 bases). In germline, CDR1 is DFQATT, CDR2 SNEGSKA (reference sequence). The CDR3 spans 15 residues. The germline V and J ends were trimmed by 0 bases and 1 base, with 12 bases remaining between them. The CDR3 is CSARDKTGRNTEAFF. CDR3 bases: TGCAGTGCTAGAGATAAAACAGGGAGGAACACTGAAGCTTTCTTT.

This clonotype was picked up a small number of times. The CDR3 DNA is TGCAGCGCCGAACTGGGACAGGGTATGGAAGCTTTCTTT. Its translation is CSAELGQGMEAFF. The J gene is TRBJ1-1, the V gene TRBV29-1; TRBD1 agrees at 9 bases. The CDR3 covers 13 residues. Germline CDR1 SQVTM, CDR2 ANQGSEA. J gave up 8 bases and V 7 bases, and 11 bases lay outside the gene matches.

This clonotype was observed a handful of times. The rearrangement uses TRBV7-9 and TRBJ2-5; 11 nucleotides align to TRBD1. The V gene's germline CDR1 is SEHNR and CDR2 FQNEAQ (reference sequence). This CDR3 spans 20 amino acids. Trimming removed 0 bases from V and 0 bases from J; junction bases left unmatched: 12. CDR3 amino acids: CASSLAGQGAESDYQETQYF. CDR3 DNA: TGTGCCAGCAGCTTAGCTGGACAGGGGGCGGAGAGCGACTACCAAGAGACCCAGTACTTC.

This chain's CDR3 is CSARLQGPGPQHF. In DNA, the CDR3 is TGCAGTGCTAGATTACAGGGCCCTGGGCCCCAGCATTTT. The gene calls are TRBV20-1 and TRBJ1-5, with D possibly TRBD1 on 6 matching bases. Trimming removed 2 bases from V and 9 bases from J, with 14 bases in between. The CDR3 is 13 residues long. Germline V CDR1 and CDR2: DFQATT, SNEGSKA (reference sequence).

The DNA for the CDR3 is TGCGCCAGCAGCTCTTCCCCGGGAGTGGCCTACGAGCAGTACTTC. Amino acids: CASSSSPGVAYEQYF. This sequence joins TRBV5-1 and TRBJ2-7, with a weak D call TRBD2 (6 bases). The length of the CDR3 is 15 residues. The germline V and J ends were trimmed by 3 bases and 2 bases, with 15 bases remaining between them. Germline assignment: CDR1 SGHRS and CDR2 YFSETQ. Variable domain in full (rest from reference TRBV5-1 and TRBJ2-7): KAGVTQTPRYLIKTRGQQVTLSCSPISGHRSVSWYQQTPGQGLQFLFEYFSETQRNKGNFPGRFSGRQFSNSRSEMNVSTLELGDSALYLCASSSSPGVAYEQYFGPGTRLTVT.

The chain has TRBV3-1 and TRBJ2-5, with unresolved D. CDR3 length equals 15 residues. Germline assignment: CDR1 LGHDT and CDR2 YNNKEL (reference sequence). Trimming removed 1 base at V and 2 bases at J, with 11 bases between. CDR3 bases: TGTGCCAGCAGCCAAGGGCAACTGCAACAAGAGACCCAGTACTTC. The encoded protein is CASSQGQLQQETQYF.

This clonotype was detected ten times or more. The chain recombines TRBV28 with TRBJ2-1, with a possible D match to TRBD2 (5 bases). Germline CDR1 and CDR2: MDHEN and SYDVKM. Trimming shortened V by 4 bases and J by 0 bases, and 16 bases separated the two germline ends. The length of the CDR3 is 17 residues. Here the CDR3 DNA reads TGTGCCAGCAGTTCATCCGGGAACCGCGCCTCCTACAATGAGCAGTTCTTC. This gives the protein CASSSSGNRASYNEQFF.